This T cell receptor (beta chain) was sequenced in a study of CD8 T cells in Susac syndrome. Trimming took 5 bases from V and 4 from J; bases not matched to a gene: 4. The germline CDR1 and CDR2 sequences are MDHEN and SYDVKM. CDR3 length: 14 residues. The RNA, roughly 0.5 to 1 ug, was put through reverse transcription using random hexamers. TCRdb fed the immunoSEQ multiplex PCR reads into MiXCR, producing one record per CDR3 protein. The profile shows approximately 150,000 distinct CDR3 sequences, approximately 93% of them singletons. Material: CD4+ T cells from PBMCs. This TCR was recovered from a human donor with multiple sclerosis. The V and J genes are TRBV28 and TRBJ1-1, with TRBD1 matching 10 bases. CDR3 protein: CASSIDRGPTEAFF. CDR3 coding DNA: TGTGCCAGCAGTATAGACAGGGGGCCCACTGAAGCTTTCTTT.